The rows below give T cell receptor beta chains drawn from one sample of a study of T cells in Graves' hyperthyroidism and ophthalmopathy. TCRdb independently ran MiXCR on the multiplex PCR reads; one entry per CDR3 protein. The data hold about 640,000 distinct CDR3 sequences, with just under 45% observed a single time. Source material: peripheral blood or thyroid tissue (not recorded which). These receptors came from an adult man with Graves' disease, either hyperthyroidism or ophthalmopathy (not recorded which). Each CDR3 is given with its conserved first and last residue. The listing skips clone size in some rows; elsewhere it reads once, few, many or a size class.

TRBJ1-5,TRBV9,-,CASSGGQDNQPQHF
TRBJ1-2,TRBV5-5,-,CASRVTSENYGYTF
TRBJ1-6,TRBV6-4,-,CASSDGGAGGHF
TRBJ2-5,TRBV29-1,once,CSVLAGLPRETQYF
TRBJ2-6,TRBV7-3,-,CASSLTAGVLTF
TRBJ2-7,TRBV7-8,few,CASSSIGRAGKYEQYF
TRBJ1-5,TRBV29-1,many,CSVAGAGQPQHF
TRBJ1-2,TRBV2,-,CASSELLPGATNYGYTF
TRBJ2-6,TRBV2,once,CASSGLRPRPIDSGANVLTF
TRBJ1-2,TRBV2,many,CASIPIRDTNYGYTF
TRBJ1-6,TRBV7-8,once,CASSPKGQPDNSPLHF
TRBJ2-7,TRBV15,-,CATSGDRSSYEQYF
TRBJ1-2,TRBV11-2,-,CASSLMGGGYGYTF
TRBJ2-6,TRBV5-1,few,CASSFAGSGANVLTF
TRBJ2-2,TRBV10-3,-,CASSGGPGELFF
TRBJ1-4,TRBV20-1,few,CSARGQGSEKLFF
TRBJ2-7,TRBV10-2,many,CASSTGGTHEQYF
TRBJ1-2,TRBV25-1,-,CASSASGTGGYGYTF
TRBJ2-7,TRBV15,-,CAMQQGAHEQYF
TRBJ2-5,TRBV2,many,CASSEIEARDQYF
TRBJ1-3,TRBV9,-,CASSVVGQSSGNTIYF
TRBJ1-4,TRBV19,-,CASSRTGRHEKLFF
TRBJ2-6,TRBV7-8,-,CASSHTSGANVLTF